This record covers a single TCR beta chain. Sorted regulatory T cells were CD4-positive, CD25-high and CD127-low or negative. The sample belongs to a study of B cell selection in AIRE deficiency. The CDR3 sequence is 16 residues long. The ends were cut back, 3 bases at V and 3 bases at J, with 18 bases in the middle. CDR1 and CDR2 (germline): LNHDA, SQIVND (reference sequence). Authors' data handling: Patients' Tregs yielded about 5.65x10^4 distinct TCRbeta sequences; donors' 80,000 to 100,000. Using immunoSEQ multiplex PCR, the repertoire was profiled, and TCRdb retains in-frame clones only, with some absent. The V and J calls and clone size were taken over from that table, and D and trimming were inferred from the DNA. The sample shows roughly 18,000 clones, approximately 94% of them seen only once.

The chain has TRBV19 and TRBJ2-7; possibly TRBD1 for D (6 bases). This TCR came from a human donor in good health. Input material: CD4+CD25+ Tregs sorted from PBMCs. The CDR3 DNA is TGTGCCAGTAGTATGCGTCGACAGGCGGGCGACTACGAGCAGTACTTC. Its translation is CASSMRRQAGDYEQYF.